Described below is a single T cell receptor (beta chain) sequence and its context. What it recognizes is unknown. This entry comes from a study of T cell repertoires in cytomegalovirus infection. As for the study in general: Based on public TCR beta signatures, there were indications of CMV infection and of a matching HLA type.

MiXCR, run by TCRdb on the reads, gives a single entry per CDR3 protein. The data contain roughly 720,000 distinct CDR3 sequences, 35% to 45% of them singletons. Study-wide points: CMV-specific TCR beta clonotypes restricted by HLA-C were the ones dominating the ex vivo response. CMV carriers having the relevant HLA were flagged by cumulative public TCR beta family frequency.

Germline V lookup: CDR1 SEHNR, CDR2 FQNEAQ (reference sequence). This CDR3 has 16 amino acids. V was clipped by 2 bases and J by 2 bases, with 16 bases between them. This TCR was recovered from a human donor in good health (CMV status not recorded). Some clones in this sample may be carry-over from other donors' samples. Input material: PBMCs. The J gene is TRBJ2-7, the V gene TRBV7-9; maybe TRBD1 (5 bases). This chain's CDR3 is CASSLSAGQFPYEQYF. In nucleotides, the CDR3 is TGTGCCAGCAGCTTAAGTGCAGGGCAATTTCCCTACGAGCAGTACTTC. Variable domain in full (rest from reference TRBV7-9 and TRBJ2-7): DTGVSQNPRHKITKRGQNVTFRCDPISEHNRLYWYRQTLGQGPEFLTYFQNEAQLEKSRLLSDRFSAERPKGSFSTLEIQRTEQGDSAMYLCASSLSAGQFPYEQYFGPGTRLTVT.